What follows is one T cell receptor (beta chain) and its context. The sample comes from a study of blood T cell repertoires in COVID-19. In the study overall: Samples came from the United States, Italy and Spain, spanning acute and convalescent COVID-19.

Generated by immunoSEQ multiplex PCR, the TCRdb table keeps only in-frame clones and is missing some. The repertoire holds about 210,000 clones, with around 80% as singletons. This clonotype originated in a man aged 35 to 55 who had recovered from COVID-19. Input material: peripheral blood.

CDR3 sequence reads: CASSRGGESGYTF. The CDR3 DNA reads as TGTGCCAGCAGTCGCGGGGGGGAAAGTGGCTACACCTTC. The V gene is TRBV12-3 or TRBV12-4, the J gene TRBJ1-2; TRBD1 is a possible D gene (5 bases). Trimming took 5 bases from V and 7 from J, leaving 14 bases between them. The CDR3 contains 13 residues.